These 4 T cell receptor beta chains originate from one sample sequenced in a study of blood T cell repertoires in COVID-19. Libraries were prepared by immunoSEQ multiplex PCR; TCRdb keeps only in-frame clonotypes and omits some of them. This sample yields about 140,000 clones, of which about 85% are seen a single time; over 2.5% belongs to the top ten. Sequences were obtained from peripheral blood. These TCRs come from a human donor with acute or convalescent COVID-19. The donor label of this sample is uncertain.

V gene TRBV27 combines with J gene TRBJ2-2, with TRBD2 identical over 10 bases. This CDR3 spans 16 amino acids. Unmatched junction bases numbered 2, after V lost 2 bases and J lost 2 bases. The V gene's germline CDR1 is MNHEY and CDR2 SMNVEV (reference sequence). The CDR3 nucleotides are TGTGCCAGCAGTTTACTAGCGGGGGCCAACACCGGGGAGCTGTTTTTT. Protein: CASSLLAGANTGELFF.

The chain couples TRBV5-6 to TRBJ1-3, with 7 bases fitting TRBD1. Losses at the gene ends were 5 bases for V and 5 bases for J; bases not matched to a gene: 13. The CDR3 covers 16 residues. Per germline, CDR1 SGHDT and CDR2 YYEEEE. The CDR3 region is CASSYKTGRSRNTIYF. DNA of the CDR3: TGTGCCAGCAGTTACAAGACAGGGCGGAGTAGAAACACCATATATTTT.

This clone was observed a single time. The chain uses TRBV5-4 and TRBJ2-3, with 8 bases identical to TRBD2. The length of the CDR3 is 15 residues. Losses at the gene ends were 2 bases for V and 6 bases for J; bases not matched to a gene: 8. Germline CDR1 reads SGHNT; CDR2 reads YYREEE (reference sequence). The CDR3 nucleotides read TGTGCCAGCAGCTTACCGGGACTAGTTTCGGATACGCAGTATTTT. It is translated as CASSLPGLVSDTQYF.

The chain links TRBV7-9 to TRBJ2-5, with a tentative D call TRBD2 (6 bases). In germline, CDR1 is SEHNR, CDR2 FQNEAQ (reference sequence). The CDR3 totals 14 residues. The V end lost 5 bases, the J end lost 2 bases, and 12 bases lay between the germline ends. The CDR3 DNA sequence: TGTGCCAGCAGCGAATCTAGCGTGCAAGAGACCCAGTACTTC. Encoded protein: CASSESSVQETQYF.